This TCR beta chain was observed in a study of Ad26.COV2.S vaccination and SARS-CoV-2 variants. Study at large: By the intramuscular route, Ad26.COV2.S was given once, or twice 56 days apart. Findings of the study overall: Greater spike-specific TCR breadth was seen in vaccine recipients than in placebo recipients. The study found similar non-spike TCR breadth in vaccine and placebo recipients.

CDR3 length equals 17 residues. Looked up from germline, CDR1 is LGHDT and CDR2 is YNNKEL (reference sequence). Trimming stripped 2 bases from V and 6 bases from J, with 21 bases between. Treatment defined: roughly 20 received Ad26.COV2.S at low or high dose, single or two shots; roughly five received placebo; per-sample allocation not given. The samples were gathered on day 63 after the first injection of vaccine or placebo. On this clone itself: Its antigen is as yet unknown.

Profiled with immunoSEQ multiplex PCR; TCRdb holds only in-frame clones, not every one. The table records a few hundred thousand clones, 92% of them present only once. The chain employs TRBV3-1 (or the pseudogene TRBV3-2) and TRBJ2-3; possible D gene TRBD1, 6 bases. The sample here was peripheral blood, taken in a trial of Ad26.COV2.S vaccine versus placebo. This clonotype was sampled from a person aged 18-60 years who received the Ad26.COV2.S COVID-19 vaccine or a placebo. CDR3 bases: TGTGCCAGCAGCCAAAGGGGGAAACTAGGGGGACATGATACGCAGTATTTT. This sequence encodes CASSQRGKLGGHDTQYF.